This T cell receptor (beta chain) was profiled in a study of cytotoxic CD8 clonotypes in ibrutinib-treated CLL (TCRdb year 2021). For the study in its entirety: The cohort was composed of more than ten relapsed/refractory and fewer than 16 treatment-naive patients; IGHV unmutated status was identified in 17 patients. Partial responses were observed in some 24 patients and complete responses in 2; after a median follow-up of 68 months, remission was maintained in around 14 patients and progression was observed in some 12. The response samples were drawn at a median of 12 months into treatment, with a range of roughly 6 to 36 months. On average, each sample yielded roughly 250,000 productive templates and 94,082 productive rearrangements. Longitudinal samples were obtainable from about 30% of the roughly 90 participants in the trial. Cryopreserved peripheral blood mononuclear cells were obtained before treatment, at response, and at either sustained remission or disease progression. Patients were still on ibrutinib when every remission and progressive disease sample was collected. Findings and caveats that apply to the study as a whole: Baseline clonality exceeded that of age-matched healthy donors and correlated strongly with circulating CD8+ T-cell counts. Sampling times were not matched between patients in sustained remission and patients whose disease was progressing, and lymph node repertoires were not examined. Public clonotypes were rare and either shrank or stayed stable during treatment, and the rise in clonality at ibrutinib response reflected expansion of private clonotypes. Clonality rose at ibrutinib response, remained stable during sustained remission, and dropped back toward baseline at progression.

In the paper's terms, the time point label means: less than 30 months on ibrutinib. For TCR beta library preparation, roughly 2 micrograms of genomic DNA were extracted from the cryopreserved PBMCs. High-throughput TCR beta sequencing was performed on longitudinal blood samples from CLL patients receiving ibrutinib monotherapy. The patients were enrolled in a single-center, open-label phase 2 trial of ibrutinib monotherapy. As concerns this clone: Its antigen is currently not known. Base-call qualities are not available, and no considerably larger clone is one nucleotide away.

A MiSeq instrument was used for deep resolution sequencing, which targeted depths ranging from 1 in 1 million up to 1 in 200,000 T cells, with coverage averaging 10x for each clonotype. TCR beta libraries were generated with the immunoSEQ hsTCRB Kit. On the study's bioinformatics: Data were analyzed with ImmunoSEQ Data Assistant and ImmunoSEQ Analyzer, with V, D and J genes assigned per IMGT definitions. Clonality, which ranges from 0 to 1, was calculated as one minus the normalized Shannon entropy of productive rearrangement frequencies. Only overrepresented clonotypes making up at least 0.05% of each patient's repertoire were included in the public clonotype analysis. Some 13 age-matched healthy donor repertoires from immuneACCESS served as clonality controls. This immuneACCESS table, as held by TCRdb, lists in-frame sequences with V and J called but not all clones. Of the missing ones, under half trace to an unresolved V gene in checked studies; the others have no known cause. V and J calls and clone size are those listed in that table; D and trimming were worked out from the DNA. Present in this sample are around 250,000 clones, 70% of which were seen just once. Less than 20% of the sample goes to the ten largest clones.

Counted from cysteine to phenylalanine, this CDR3 has 13 amino acids. Solely the CDR3 DNA is kept, with 39 bases framed from the first base. A distance of 13 bases separates the germline ends of V and J, which lose 8 bases and 6 bases respectively. Reading the germline V gene gives CDR1 SNHLY and CDR2 FYNNEI. The receptor chain draws on TRBV2 and TRBJ2-2; TRBD2 is perhaps the D gene, given 5 matching bases. The receptor's source is a human donor with chronic lymphocytic leukemia. Material: PBMCs, obtained after 24 months of ibrutinib treatment. The CDR3 region: CASGSGEPGELFF. At the DNA level, the sequence is TGTGCCAGCGGGAGTGGGGAACCCGGGGAGCTGTTTTTT.